One T cell receptor beta chain is described in this entry. No cognate antigen has been identified for it. No per-base quality is available; no much larger clone lies one base away. The time point label, as the study defines it: pretreatment peripheral blood. A total of under 35 patients with locally advanced or metastatic urothelial carcinoma, treated at Memorial Sloan Kettering on a trial protocol, made up the cohort. Peripheral blood mononuclear cells were collected from each patient pretreatment and during treatment, giving between 1 and 8 total time points per patient. The Qiagen DNeasy Blood extraction kit was used to purify genomic DNA from total PBMCs and tumor samples. PBMCs were collected pretreatment and during treatment, and were isolated and stored as previously described. For this chain, trimming is 10 bases at the V end and 2 bases at the J end, and the number of junction bases without a gene match is 5. CDR1 is given as LNHDA and CDR2 as SQIVND, both from the germline V gene (reference sequence). The cysteine opens and the phenylalanine closes a CDR3 of 14 amino acids. Only the CDR3 portion is preserved as DNA: 42 bases, with reading frame beginning at the first base.

The data were obtained in a study of PD-L1 blockade in urothelial cancer (dated by TCRdb to 2016 to 2017). Context from the whole study: Every patient began therapy in about 2014 and was given atezolizumab 1,200 mg intravenously every 3 weeks. About 90% of the 29 patients were identified as males with urothelial cancer of bladder origin, and a prior smoking history was reported by 18 of 29 patients. Patients had an ECOG performance status of 0 or 1 and had received between 0 and 3 prior chemotherapy regimens. Blood samples were analyzed 3 weeks after the start of treatment (second dose) and 6 weeks after the start of treatment. Blood samples gave median yields of around 150,000 T cells and 80,000 or so unique TCRs, along with a median clonality of 0.080. The study was an exploratory multi-omic analysis of somatic, immune and clinical correlates of response to PD-L1 blockade with atezolizumab in urothelial cancer. TCR sequencing covered pretreatment tumor samples and matched, serially collected peripheral blood taken before and after atezolizumab treatment. Progression-free survival longer than 6 months counted as durable clinical benefit, and TCR features were additionally tested against both progression-free and overall survival. In the same patients, pretreatment tumors underwent whole exome sequencing and RNA sequencing in addition to TCR sequencing. Roughly 9 patients reached durable clinical benefit, while fewer than 25 patients did not. Twenty-nine patients had pretreatment blood TCR-seq, some 25 had at least one posttreatment blood collection, and some 25 had tumor TCR-seq.

Synthetic TCR analog templates were spiked into each PCR so that absolute template abundance could be estimated from read counts. Using the immunoSEQ assay, TCRbeta CDR3 regions were amplified from genomic DNA with bias-controlled V and J gene primers. Sequencing of rearranged TCRbeta segments was done at approximately 20X coverage. From the authors' description of their analysis: Sequencing errors were corrected by clustering, and CDR3s were annotated against IMGT so that V, D and J genes could be assigned. Only productive TCRbeta rearrangements were used in downstream analyses, excluding out-of-frame or stop-codon sequences. To compute clonality, Shannon entropy was normalized by the log of the number of unique productive sequences and then subtracted from one. Clones differing between time points or between blood and tumor were identified using Fisher's exact test with Benjamini-Hochberg correction, with an adjusted p below 0.01 applied as the threshold. Imported from immuneACCESS, the table was reduced by TCRdb to in-frame sequences with V and J called. These copies leave out some clones; in studies compared against another copy, an unresolved V gene accounts for under half, and the cause of the remainder is not known. V, J and clone size reflect that table, while D and trimming were determined from the DNA. The sample records some 90,000 clones, 80% to 90% of which are singletons. The ten largest clones add up to about 0.89% of the sample.

Study-wide conclusions, independent of this receptor: Greater expansion of tumor-associated TCR clones in peripheral blood 3 weeks after the start of treatment was observed in patients with durable benefit (n of about 20, p = 0.022). Improved progression-free and overall survival was found to be associated with pretreatment peripheral blood TCR clonality below the median. Small sample size (n ≈ 29) and many exploratory analyses mean the results are intended to be hypothesis-generating.

The sample was PBMCs, taken around atezolizumab (anti-PD-L1) treatment. The chain uses TRBV19 and TRBJ2-1; the junction holds 10 bases that match TRBD2. This clonotype originated in a woman of 80 years or more with urothelial cancer. CDR3 region: CATSGRVTYNEQFF. The sequenced DNA is TGTGCCACCAGCGGGAGGGTCACCTACAATGAGCAGTTCTTC.